This entry lists 15 T cell receptor beta chains sequenced from one sample in a study of OX40 agonist ivuxolimab in advanced cancers. Measured with immunoSEQ multiplex PCR; TCRdb has only the in-frame clones, and not every one. Among 18,000 or so clones listed, 87% were seen once. The sequenced sample was CD4+ or CD8+ T cells sorted from blood, obtained in a trial of the OX40 agonist ivuxolimab. These receptors were collected from an adult with an advanced solid tumor such as melanoma, head and neck, liver or kidney cancer.

The V gene is TRBV11-1, the J gene TRBJ2-1, with D perhaps given as TRBD1 or TRBD2 (6 bases each). Trimming removed 5 bases at V and 4 bases at J, with 15 bases between. CDR1 is SGHAT, CDR2 FQDESV, per germline (reference sequence). This CDR3 has 15 residues. The CDR3 spells CASSEPRGVYNEQFF. The CDR3 coding sequence is TGTGCCAGCAGCGAGCCAAGGGGGGTGTACAATGAGCAGTTCTTC.

The chain combines TRBV7-2 with TRBJ1-5, with 7 positions matching TRBD1. Germline loops: CDR1 SGHTA, CDR2 FQGNSA. The CDR3 covers 15 residues. J lost 7 bases, V lost 1 base, and 7 bases had no gene match. The CDR3 reads CASSLGNRGMQPQHF. CDR3 nucleotide sequence: TGTGCCAGCAGCTTAGGAAACAGGGGCATGCAGCCCCAGCATTTT.

The chain links TRBV7-9 to TRBJ2-5, with 10 bases identical to TRBD1. The CDR3 is 17 amino acids. CDR1 and CDR2 from the germline V gene are SEHNR and FQNEAQ (reference sequence). The junction had 12 bases not matched to a gene; V was cut back by 3 bases and J by 5 bases. For the CDR3, the DNA is TGTGCCAGCAGCTTTGAAGAGACAGGGGGCGGTTTTGAGACCCAGTACTTC. Residues: CASSFEETGGGFETQYF.

CDR3 sequence: CASSLGVNTGELFF. CDR3 bases: TGTGCCAGCAGCTTAGGGGTTAACACCGGGGAGCTGTTTTTT. The chain is built from TRBV11-3 and TRBJ2-2, with D unresolved. V was shortened by 1 base and J by 2 bases, with 5 bases between the two germline ends. In germline, CDR1 is SGHNT, CDR2 YENEEA. CDR3 length equals 14 residues.

The chain combines TRBV5-1 with TRBJ2-1, with 7 nucleotides matching TRBD1. After removal of 2 bases from V and 7 bases from J, the junction contained 3 bases not matched to a gene. The CDR3 is 13 amino acids. Looked up from germline, CDR1 is SGHRS and CDR2 is YFSETQ. CDR3 in amino acids: CASSFGRGNEQFF. CDR3 bases: TGCGCCAGCAGCTTCGGCAGGGGGAATGAGCAGTTCTTC.

The rearrangement joins TRBV28 to TRBJ2-7, with TRBD2 identical over 9 bases. The CDR3 sequence is 14 residues long. V gave up 10 bases and J gave up 3 bases; unmatched junction bases: 10. Germline V gene sequence: CDR1 MDHEN, CDR2 SYDVKM. This chain's CDR3 is CANSAGGDNYEQYF. CDR3 in DNA: TGTGCCAACTCAGCGGGAGGAGATAACTACGAGCAGTACTTC.

The chain combines TRBV30 with TRBJ1-2, with unresolved D. CDR1 is GTSNPN, CDR2 SVGIG, per germline (reference sequence). V was shortened by 0 bases and J by 0 bases, with 5 bases between the two germline ends. CDR3 length: 13 residues. CDR3 sequence (DNA): TGTGCCTGGAGTGTACATACTAACTATGGCTACACCTTC. Translated: CAWSVHTNYGYTF.

In this sample, this clone turned up a few times. The V gene is TRBV6-6, the J gene TRBJ1-1; possible D gene TRBD1, 5 bases. V was clipped by 10 bases and J by 0 bases, with 21 bases between them. The length of the CDR3 is 16 residues. Germline CDR1 and CDR2: MNHNY and SVGAGI (reference sequence). As DNA, the CDR3 is TGTGCCAACGGACGGGACTTTCTTGTCATGAACACTGAAGCTTTCTTT. This gives the protein CANGRDFLVMNTEAFF.

The rearrangement uses TRBV2 and TRBJ2-3; the match to TRBD1 covers 7 bases. Looked up from germline, CDR1 is SNHLY and CDR2 is FYNNEI. With 5 bases clipped from V and 6 bases from J, the junction kept 5 bases outside the gene matches. This CDR3 spans 13 amino acids. CDR3 loop: CASSYRGQDTQYF. CDR3 coding DNA: TGTGCCAGCAGTTACAGGGGTCAGGATACGCAGTATTTT. The complete variable domain, with remaining parts taken from reference TRBV2 and TRBJ2-3, reads EPEVTQTPSHQVTQMGQEVILRCVPISNHLYFYWYRQILGQKVEFLVSFYNNEISEKSEIFDDQFSVERPDGSNFTLKIRSTKLEDSAMYFCASSYRGQDTQYFGPGTRLTVL.

The chain has TRBV2 and TRBJ2-3; TRBD2 agrees at 7 bases. Trimming cost V 5 bases and J 6 bases; bases outside gene matches: 8. The length of the CDR3 is 14 residues. CDR1 and CDR2 from the germline V gene are SNHLY and FYNNEI. CDR3 in amino acids: CASSLKGEGDTQYF. The CDR3 nucleotides are TGTGCCAGCAGTTTGAAAGGGGAGGGGGATACGCAGTATTTT.

This clone was counted a few times. This chain connects TRBV7-9 to TRBJ2-2; a possible D gene is TRBD1 (6 bases). CDR3 length equals 15 residues. Germline CDR1 reads SEHNR; CDR2 reads FQNEAQ (reference sequence). Between the trimmed V and J ends, which lost 3 bases and 7 bases, there was a span of 15 bases. CDR3 bases: TGTGCCAGCAGCTTTACCCTACAGGGCTACGGGGAGCTGTTTTTT. It specifies CASSFTLQGYGELFF.

This sequence joins TRBV28 and TRBJ2-7; TRBD1 aligns across 8 bases. V lost 4 bases and J lost 6; bases outside the gene matches: 8. This CDR3 is built from 14 residues. Germline V CDR1 and CDR2: MDHEN, SYDVKM. The CDR3, as DNA: TGTGCCAGCAGTTCCCGGGACAGGTCTCTCGAGCAGTACTTC. Translated, it gives CASSSRDRSLEQYF.

This chain uses TRBV9 with TRBJ1-2; 7 nucleotides match TRBD1. The J segment lost 2 bases and the V segment lost 3 bases, leaving 7 bases of the junction unmatched. Germline CDR1 and CDR2: SGDLS and YYNGEE. This CDR3 is built from 15 residues. The CDR3 reads CASSAGDSPNYGYTF. CDR3 coding DNA: TGTGCCAGCAGCGCCGGGGACAGTCCAAACTATGGCTACACCTTC.

The chain recombines TRBV21-1 with TRBJ2-3; the table calls TRBD1, which could not be checked here. TRBV21-1 is designated a pseudogene. This CDR3 has 12 amino acids. DNA for the CDR3: TGTGCCAGCAGCACAGGGTCAGATACGCAGTATTTT. Amino acid sequence: CASSTGSDTQYF.

This rearrangement joins TRBV11-2 to TRBJ2-7; the match to TRBD1 covers 8 bases. CDR1 and CDR2 from the germline V gene are SGHAT and FQNNGV. CDR3 length: 14 residues. Trimming removed 3 bases from V and 2 bases from J; junction bases left unmatched: 3. This CDR3 reads CASSFGTGAYEQYF. Written as DNA, the CDR3 is TGTGCCAGCAGCTTCGGGACAGGAGCCTACGAGCAGTACTTC.